The rows below give T cell receptor beta chains drawn from one sample of a study of CD8 T cells in Susac syndrome. MiXCR, applied by TCRdb to the immunoSEQ multiplex PCR reads, yields one record per CDR3 protein. Altogether approximately 190,000 distinct CDR3 sequences are present, approximately 96% being singletons, with the ten largest covering approximately 0.098%. Sequenced: CD4+ T cells from PBMCs. The receptors shown here come from a human donor with Susac syndrome. Each CDR3 is given with its conserved first and last residue.

cdr3_length | v_call | cdr3_aa
13 | TRBV11-2 | CASSPRAAVEQYF
16 | TRBV20-1 | CSAPPPTGGLYYGYTF
18 | TRBV14 | CASSRIGGTNPVTGELFF
14 | TRBV3-1 | CASSQGQLNEKLFF
14 | TRBV15 | CATSRWPTGGEQYF
15 | TRBV11-2 | CASSPRQGSQETQYF
13 | TRBV5-5 | CASSLVDNYGYTF
17 | TRBV4-2 | CASSQDVSGEGNYGYTF
12 | TRBV18 | CASSPEGSGYTF
13 | TRBV4-2 | CASSQDEIYEQYF
16 | TRBV5-4 | CASSSSGTVNTGELFF
17 | TRBV5-6 | CASSLAGGQSMNTEAFF
14 | TRBV5-6 | CASSLFRPSTEAFF
17 | TRBV4-1 | CASSQHTTGLVYNEQFF
14 | TRBV7-9 | CASSLGQVTYEQYF
13 | TRBV2 | CASRQTRDSEQYF
13 | TRBV20-1 | CSARADRNQPQHF
12 | TRBV5-1 | CASKAGGPEQFF
15 | TRBV5-1 | CASSLVAGFNNEQFF
15 | TRBV30 | CAWSTKSSGANVLTF
14 | TRBV3-1 | CASSQSANTGELFF
12 | TRBV29-1 | CSVEDGGNEQFF
15 | TRBV7-6 | CASSLAGTIHNEQFF